Listed below are T cell receptor beta chains from one sample, sequenced in a study of blood T cell repertoires in COVID-19. Profiled with immunoSEQ multiplex PCR; TCRdb holds only in-frame clones, not every one. Among just over 250,000 clones listed, approximately 88% were seen once. The source material was peripheral blood. The receptors were sampled from a woman in her 70s with COVID-19, enrolled during active disease. CDR3s include the opening cysteine and the closing phenylalanine or tryptophan. A D gene is named only where the DNA matches it firmly. The size of a clone is reported for some rows only, either as once, few or many, or as a class for expanded clones.

clone size: -
D gene: -
V gene: TRBV27
J gene: TRBJ1-3
CDR3 protein: CASKPEGTYLSGNTIYF
CDR3 DNA: TGTGCCAGCAAGCCGGAGGGAACATATCTCTCTGGAAACACCATATATTTT

clone size: -
D gene: -
V gene: TRBV10-3
J gene: TRBJ1-2
CDR3 protein: CAIKQGNELGGYTF
CDR3 DNA: TGTGCCATTAAACAGGGCAACGAGCTCGGGGGCTACACCTTC

clone size: -
D gene: -
V gene: TRBV3-1/TRBV3-2
J gene: TRBJ2-3
CDR3 protein: CASWVRDRERTQYF
CDR3 DNA: TGTGCCAGCTGGGTGCGGGATCGGGAACGGACGCAGTATTTT

clone size: -
D gene: -
V gene: TRBV28
J gene: TRBJ2-7
CDR3 protein: CASSRVRTEKRYEQYF
CDR3 DNA: TGTGCCAGCAGCCGCGTTAGGACAGAGAAGAGATACGAGCAGTACTTC

clone size: -
D gene: TRBD1
V gene: TRBV3-1/TRBV3-2
J gene: TRBJ2-2
CDR3 protein: CASSRQGVDGELFF
CDR3 DNA: TGTGCCAGCAGCCGGCAGGGGGTAGACGGGGAGCTGTTTTTT

clone size: -
D gene: -
V gene: TRBV11-1
J gene: TRBJ1-2
CDR3 protein: CASSLTTGFYGYTF
CDR3 DNA: TGTGCCAGCAGCCTCACGACAGGTTTTTATGGCTACACCTTC

clone size: -
D gene: -
V gene: TRBV7-6
J gene: TRBJ2-7
CDR3 protein: CASSVTSSYEQYF
CDR3 DNA: TGTGCCAGCAGCGTAACTAGCTCCTACGAGCAGTACTTC

clone size: -
D gene: TRBD2
V gene: TRBV5-1
J gene: TRBJ2-3
CDR3 protein: CASSLVLAETDTQYF
CDR3 DNA: TGCGCCAGCAGCTTGGTCCTAGCGGAGACAGATACGCAGTATTTT

clone size: few
D gene: TRBD1
V gene: TRBV28
J gene: TRBJ1-1
CDR3 protein: CASSLLGQVNTEAFF
CDR3 DNA: TGTGCCAGCAGTTTACTCGGACAGGTGAACACTGAAGCTTTCTTT

clone size: -
D gene: TRBD1
V gene: TRBV5-1
J gene: TRBJ2-1
CDR3 protein: CASSLIQGAGEQFF
CDR3 DNA: TGCGCCAGCAGCTTGATCCAGGGGGCAGGTGAGCAGTTCTTC

clone size: -
D gene: TRBD1
V gene: TRBV19
J gene: TRBJ1-1
CDR3 protein: CASNLPGQGGTEAFF
CDR3 DNA: TGTGCCAGTAACCTACCGGGACAGGGGGGTACTGAAGCTTTCTTT

clone size: many
D gene: TRBD1
V gene: TRBV19
J gene: TRBJ1-5
CDR3 protein: CASSVTGTGGDQPQHF
CDR3 DNA: TGTGCCAGTAGTGTCACCGGGACAGGGGGCGACCAGCCCCAGCATTTT

clone size: once
D gene: TRBD1
V gene: TRBV7-9
J gene: TRBJ2-7
CDR3 protein: CASSLEGGQGTF
CDR3 DNA: TGTGCCAGCAGCTTAGAAGGTGGACAGGGGACCTTC

clone size: -
D gene: TRBD1
V gene: TRBV3-1/TRBV3-2
J gene: TRBJ1-5
CDR3 protein: CASSQAGTGNQPQHF
CDR3 DNA: TGTGCCAGCAGCCAAGCGGGGACAGGTAATCAGCCCCAGCATTTT

clone size: once
D gene: TRBD2
V gene: TRBV5-1
J gene: TRBJ2-7
CDR3 protein: CASSLETSGLYEQYF
CDR3 DNA: TGCGCCAGCAGCTTGGAGACTAGCGGGCTCTACGAGCAGTACTTC

clone size: -
D gene: -
V gene: TRBV5-1
J gene: TRBJ1-1
CDR3 protein: CASSLDSGTEAFF
CDR3 DNA: TGCGCCAGCAGCTTGGATTCGGGGACTGAAGCTTTCTTT

clone size: -
D gene: -
V gene: TRBV5-8
J gene: TRBJ1-1
CDR3 protein: CASSWEEAFF
CDR3 DNA: TGTGCCAGCAGCTGGGAGGAGGCTTTCTTT

clone size: -
D gene: -
V gene: TRBV18
J gene: TRBJ2-5
CDR3 protein: CASSPASPRGGQETQYF
CDR3 DNA: TGTGCCAGCTCACCAGCTTCCCCGAGAGGGGGCCAAGAGACCCAGTACTTC

clone size: -
D gene: -
V gene: TRBV7-3
J gene: TRBJ2-1
CDR3 protein: CASSRQAGSSYNEQFF
CDR3 DNA: TGTGCCAGCAGCCGTCAAGCGGGTAGCTCCTACAATGAGCAGTTCTTC

clone size: -
D gene: -
V gene: TRBV12-5
J gene: TRBJ1-1
CDR3 protein: CASGLAVGTEAFF
CDR3 DNA: TGTGCTAGTGGTTTGGCGGTCGGCACTGAAGCTTTCTTT

clone size: -
D gene: -
V gene: TRBV11-3
J gene: TRBJ1-3
CDR3 protein: CASSLDRVGNTIYF
CDR3 DNA: TGTGCCAGCAGCTTAGACAGGGTTGGAAACACCATATATTTT

clone size: -
D gene: -
V gene: TRBV29-1
J gene: TRBJ2-7
CDR3 protein: CSVESGPEQYF
CDR3 DNA: TGCAGCGTTGAATCAGGGCCCGAGCAGTACTTC

clone size: -
D gene: TRBD2
V gene: TRBV6-6
J gene: TRBJ2-7
CDR3 protein: CASSYYRGSSYEQYF
CDR3 DNA: TGTGCCAGCAGTTATTACCGCGGGAGCTCCTACGAGCAGTACTTC

clone size: -
D gene: -
V gene: TRBV19
J gene: TRBJ1-1
CDR3 protein: CASLNSAGGETEAFF
CDR3 DNA: TGTGCCAGTCTTAATTCCGCCGGGGGGGAGACTGAAGCTTTCTTT

clone size: -
D gene: TRBD2
V gene: TRBV9
J gene: TRBJ2-1
CDR3 protein: CASSALGGGSYNEQFF
CDR3 DNA: TGTGCCAGCAGCGCTTTGGGCGGGGGGTCCTACAATGAGCAGTTCTTC

clone size: -
D gene: TRBD2
V gene: TRBV27
J gene: TRBJ2-7
CDR3 protein: CASSSGLAGEQYF
CDR3 DNA: TGTGCCAGCAGTTCGGGACTAGCGGGAGAGCAGTACTTC

clone size: few
D gene: TRBD2
V gene: TRBV5-4
J gene: TRBJ2-1
CDR3 protein: CASSLETSGGYNEQFF
CDR3 DNA: TGTGCCAGCAGCTTGGAGACTAGCGGGGGCTACAATGAGCAGTTCTTC

clone size: -
D gene: TRBD2
V gene: TRBV19
J gene: TRBJ2-3
CDR3 protein: CASSISGSRSDTQYF
CDR3 DNA: TGTGCCAGTAGTATCAGCGGGAGCAGGTCAGATACGCAGTATTTT

clone size: -
D gene: -
V gene: TRBV19
J gene: TRBJ1-1
CDR3 protein: CASSRAGQAFF
CDR3 DNA: TGTGCCAGTAGTAGAGCGGGGCAAGCTTTCTTT

clone size: -
D gene: TRBD1
V gene: TRBV6-5
J gene: TRBJ1-5
CDR3 protein: CASRPTGTVNQPQHF
CDR3 DNA: TGTGCCAGCAGACCGACCGGGACAGTCAATCAGCCCCAGCATTTT

clone size: -
D gene: -
V gene: TRBV5-1
J gene: TRBJ2-1
CDR3 protein: CASSLDSISEQFF
CDR3 DNA: TGCGCCAGCAGCTTGGACAGTATAAGCGAGCAGTTCTTC

clone size: -
D gene: TRBD2
V gene: TRBV28
J gene: TRBJ2-7
CDR3 protein: CASSLPAGNYEQYF
CDR3 DNA: TGTGCCAGCAGTTTACCAGCGGGAAACTACGAGCAGTACTTC

clone size: -
D gene: -
V gene: TRBV12-3/TRBV12-4
J gene: TRBJ2-2
CDR3 protein: CASRRVTGELFF
CDR3 DNA: TGTGCCAGCAGGAGGGTCACCGGGGAGCTGTTTTTT

clone size: -
D gene: -
V gene: TRBV7-9
J gene: TRBJ1-5
CDR3 protein: CASSGVEGWGNQPQHF
CDR3 DNA: TGTGCCAGCAGCGGAGTAGAAGGTTGGGGCAATCAGCCCCAGCATTTT

clone size: -
D gene: TRBD1
V gene: TRBV6-5
J gene: TRBJ2-7
CDR3 protein: CASRSTGDWEQYF
CDR3 DNA: TGTGCCAGCAGATCGACAGGGGATTGGGAGCAGTACTTC

clone size: -
D gene: TRBD1
V gene: TRBV4-1
J gene: TRBJ2-7
CDR3 protein: CASSHSGTANYEQYF
CDR3 DNA: TGCGCCAGCAGCCATTCCGGGACAGCGAACTACGAGCAGTACTTC

clone size: -
D gene: -
V gene: TRBV29-1
J gene: TRBJ2-1
CDR3 protein: CSVEGPGGTYNEQFF
CDR3 DNA: TGCAGCGTTGAAGGCCCTGGAGGGACTTACAATGAGCAGTTCTTC

clone size: -
D gene: -
V gene: TRBV19
J gene: TRBJ1-2
CDR3 protein: CASSTRHPGSGAGYTF
CDR3 DNA: TGTGCCAGTAGTACGCGACACCCAGGATCTGGAGCAGGGTACACCTTC

clone size: few
D gene: -
V gene: TRBV19
J gene: TRBJ1-1
CDR3 protein: CASSLRGPRGRTEAFF
CDR3 DNA: TGTGCCAGTAGTCTCCGTGGCCCGCGGGGGCGCACTGAAGCTTTCTTT

clone size: -
D gene: TRBD2
V gene: TRBV19
J gene: TRBJ2-1
CDR3 protein: CASRGIAGEEQFF
CDR3 DNA: TGTGCCAGCAGGGGTATAGCGGGAGAAGAGCAGTTCTTC

clone size: -
D gene: -
V gene: TRBV7-3
J gene: TRBJ2-2
CDR3 protein: CASSPEGTGELFF
CDR3 DNA: TGTGCCAGCAGCCCCGAGGGCACCGGGGAGCTGTTTTTT

clone size: -
D gene: TRBD1
V gene: TRBV18
J gene: TRBJ1-6
CDR3 protein: CASSEIGDRGNTYNSPLHF
CDR3 DNA: TGTGCCAGCTCAGAAATTGGAGACAGGGGAAACACCTATAATTCACCCCTCCACTTT

clone size: -
D gene: -
V gene: TRBV5-1
J gene: TRBJ1-1
CDR3 protein: CASSLTGLRNTEAFF
CDR3 DNA: TGCGCCAGCAGCTTGACAGGGTTAAGGAACACTGAAGCTTTCTTT

clone size: -
D gene: -
V gene: TRBV28
J gene: TRBJ1-2
CDR3 protein: CASRYKQGTYGYTF
CDR3 DNA: TGTGCCAGCAGGTATAAACAGGGTACCTATGGCTACACCTTC

clone size: -
D gene: TRBD2
V gene: TRBV2
J gene: TRBJ2-3
CDR3 protein: CASSFGLAGADTQYF
CDR3 DNA: TGTGCCAGCTCATTTGGTCTAGCGGGTGCAGATACGCAGTATTTT

clone size: -
D gene: TRBD1
V gene: TRBV7-2
J gene: TRBJ1-5
CDR3 protein: CASSSTGNGDQPQHF
CDR3 DNA: TGTGCCAGCAGCTCGACAGGGAATGGGGATCAGCCCCAGCATTTT

clone size: -
D gene: TRBD1
V gene: TRBV2
J gene: TRBJ1-2
CDR3 protein: CASNSGTGGTDYGYTF
CDR3 DNA: TGTGCCAGCAACTCCGGGACAGGGGGAACGGACTATGGCTACACCTTC

clone size: once
D gene: -
V gene: TRBV14
J gene: TRBJ1-1
CDR3 protein: CASSHTRRTEAFF
CDR3 DNA: TGTGCCAGCAGCCATACAAGAAGAACTGAAGCTTTCTTT

clone size: once
D gene: -
V gene: TRBV28
J gene: TRBJ1-5
CDR3 protein: CASAKAGVQPQHF
CDR3 DNA: TGTGCCAGCGCCAAGGCGGGGGTTCAGCCCCAGCATTTT

clone size: -
D gene: -
V gene: TRBV7-3
J gene: TRBJ2-1
CDR3 protein: CASSLGEGAYNEQFF
CDR3 DNA: TGTGCCAGCAGCTTAGGTGAAGGGGCCTACAATGAGCAGTTCTTC

clone size: -
D gene: -
V gene: TRBV19
J gene: TRBJ2-3
CDR3 protein: CASSIDQGFTDTQYF
CDR3 DNA: TGTGCCAGTAGTATAGATCAGGGCTTCACAGATACGCAGTATTTT

clone size: -
D gene: -
V gene: TRBV5-4
J gene: TRBJ2-7
CDR3 protein: CASSLQTYEQYF
CDR3 DNA: TGTGCCAGCAGCCTTCAGACCTACGAGCAGTACTTC

clone size: once
D gene: -
V gene: TRBV4-2
J gene: TRBJ2-2
CDR3 protein: CASSLGIAAGELFF
CDR3 DNA: TGTGCCAGCAGCCTCGGGATAGCGGCAGGGGAGCTGTTTTTT

clone size: few
D gene: -
V gene: TRBV6-2/TRBV6-3
J gene: TRBJ2-2
CDR3 protein: CASSRDTARAGELFF
CDR3 DNA: TGTGCCAGCAGTCGGGACACCGCGCGGGCCGGGGAGCTGTTTTTT

clone size: -
D gene: TRBD2
V gene: TRBV5-4
J gene: TRBJ2-1
CDR3 protein: CASSPRSREVNEQFF
CDR3 DNA: TGTGCCAGCAGCCCCCGATCGCGGGAGGTAAATGAGCAGTTCTTC

clone size: -
D gene: -
V gene: TRBV6-5
J gene: TRBJ1-1
CDR3 protein: CASKQGPNTEAFF
CDR3 DNA: TGTGCCAGCAAACAGGGTCCGAACACTGAAGCTTTCTTT

clone size: -
D gene: -
V gene: TRBV7-8
J gene: TRBJ2-7
CDR3 protein: CASSRSEVVGYEQYF
CDR3 DNA: TGTGCCAGCAGCAGGTCGGAGGTAGTGGGATACGAGCAGTACTTC

clone size: -
D gene: TRBD2
V gene: TRBV4-1
J gene: TRBJ2-1
CDR3 protein: CASSQRTSGSERAQFF
CDR3 DNA: TGCGCCAGCAGCCAAAGGACTAGCGGGAGCGAACGTGCGCAGTTCTTC

clone size: -
D gene: -
V gene: TRBV6-1
J gene: TRBJ2-4
CDR3 protein: CASSEAYRRYLAKNIQYF
CDR3 DNA: TGTGCCAGCAGTGAAGCCTATAGGCGGTACCTAGCCAAAAACATTCAGTACTTC

clone size: few
D gene: TRBD1
V gene: TRBV7-9
J gene: TRBJ1-2
CDR3 protein: CASSPLIRGPGGYTF
CDR3 DNA: TGTGCCAGCAGCCCGCTTATCAGGGGGCCGGGAGGCTACACCTTC